Below, 9 T cell receptor beta chains from the same sample are listed, as sequenced in a study of response to subunit inactivated influenza vaccine. TCRdb re-analysed the RT-PCR reads in MiXCR, keeping a single row per CDR3 protein. The top ten clones hold 25% to 30% of a sample with 150,000 to 200,000 distinct CDR3 sequences, approximately 12% of them seen once. These data were also reused for a study on T cells expressing NK-cell markers. From that second work: 5'RACE template switching with UMIs produced the TCR beta cDNA.

Here the sequenced sample was CD8+ T cells sorted from PBMCs, taken 11 to 12 days after vaccination. The receptors were sampled from a man aged 45-65 years who received an inactivated influenza vaccine.

This chain joins TRBV18 and TRBJ2-7; 8 bases map to TRBD1. V shed 5 bases, J shed 5 bases, and the junction held 5 bases outside the gene matches. CDR3 size: 13 residues. CDR1 is KGHSH and CDR2 is LQKENI in the germline V gene. CDR3 nucleotide sequence: TGTGCCAGCTCATATACAGGGGGAAACGAGCAGTACTTC. Protein: CASSYTGGNEQYF.

V is TRBV2 and J is TRBJ2-7; D is uncertain. The germline V gene has CDR1 SNHLY and CDR2 FYNNEI. V dropped 3 bases and J dropped 4 bases, with 10 bases sitting between them. The CDR3 is 13 amino acids. The CDR3 DNA reads TGTGCCAGCAGTGATGAGGTAGCTTACGAGCAGTACTTC. Protein sequence: CASSDEVAYEQYF.

J is TRBJ2-1 and V is TRBV25-1; 7 bases align to TRBD2. The V gene end was trimmed by 2 bases and the J gene end by 4 bases; junction bases not matched to a gene: 5. The CDR3 spans 15 residues. In germline, CDR1 is MGHDK, CDR2 SYGVNS. Here the CDR3 reads CASSEGLAVYNEQFF. The CDR3 nucleotides read TGTGCCAGCAGTGAAGGGCTAGCGGTATACAATGAGCAGTTCTTC.

The sample holds a few counts of this clonotype. This chain uses TRBV2 with TRBJ2-1, with 10 bases fitting TRBD2. Germline CDR1 and CDR2: SNHLY and FYNNEI. The CDR3 loop spans 19 amino acids. The V gene end was trimmed by 3 bases and the J gene end by 2 bases; junction bases not matched to a gene: 13. Written as DNA, the CDR3 is TGTGCCAGCAGTGATAGGTTCTCGGAAACTAGCGGGACCTACAATGAGCAGTTCTTC. Protein product: CASSDRFSETSGTYNEQFF.

This clonotype was found many times. The genes are TRBV12-3 or TRBV12-4 and TRBJ2-2; weak D call: TRBD1 (6 bases). The germline V and J ends were trimmed by 4 bases and 0 bases, with 24 bases remaining between them. The CDR3 contains 20 residues. The CDR3 is CASSWGIYLRDNTNTGELFF. CDR3 bases: TGTGCCAGCAGTTGGGGGATTTATCTAAGGGACAACACGAACACCGGGGAGCTGTTTTTT.

This chain's CDR3 is CASSHGQGVPVYEQYF. The CDR3 nucleotides read TGTGCCAGCAGCCATGGACAGGGGGTCCCCGTTTACGAGCAGTACTTC. V is TRBV9 and J is TRBJ2-7; 10 bases align to TRBD1. Germline CDR1 and CDR2: SGDLS and YYNGEE. V trimming: 4 bases; J trimming: 4 bases; junction bases outside the gene matches: 11. The CDR3 contains 16 residues.

This clonotype was detected a few times. The chain combines TRBV10-2 with TRBJ2-1, with 7 bases that match TRBD1. Trimming cost V 3 bases and J 10 bases; bases outside gene matches: 9. The CDR3 sequence is 14 residues long. Per germline, CDR1 WSHSY and CDR2 SAAADI. The CDR3 sequence: CASSDSYRGYEQFF. In nucleotides, the CDR3 is TGCGCCAGCAGTGACTCGTACAGGGGCTACGAGCAGTTCTTC.

The genes are TRBV19 and TRBJ1-1; no clear D gene. Trimming took off 0 bases at V and 4 bases at J, with 9 bases between the two ends. The germline V gene encodes CDR1 LNHDA and CDR2 SQIVND (reference sequence). The CDR3 has 14 amino acids. CDR3 in amino acids: CASSIEGLGTEAFF. CDR3 nucleotide sequence: TGTGCCAGTAGTATAGAAGGCTTGGGCACTGAAGCTTTCTTT. The whole variable domain, filled in from reference TRBV19 and TRBJ1-1, reads DGGITQSPKYLFRKEGQNVTLSCEQNLNHDAMYWYRQDPGQGLRLIYYSQIVNDFQKGDIAEGYSVSREKKESFPLTVTSAQKNPTAFYLCASSIEGLGTEAFFGQGTRLTVV.

This clonotype was observed many times. The chain is built from TRBV5-6 and TRBJ2-7, with TRBD1 matching over 8 bases. From germline, CDR1 is SGHDT and CDR2 YYEEEE. J was trimmed by 6 bases and V by 3 bases; bases with no gene match: 2. The CDR3 is 12 residues long. The CDR3 region is CASSSTGVEQYF. The CDR3 coding sequence is TGTGCCAGCAGCTCGACAGGGGTCGAGCAGTACTTC.